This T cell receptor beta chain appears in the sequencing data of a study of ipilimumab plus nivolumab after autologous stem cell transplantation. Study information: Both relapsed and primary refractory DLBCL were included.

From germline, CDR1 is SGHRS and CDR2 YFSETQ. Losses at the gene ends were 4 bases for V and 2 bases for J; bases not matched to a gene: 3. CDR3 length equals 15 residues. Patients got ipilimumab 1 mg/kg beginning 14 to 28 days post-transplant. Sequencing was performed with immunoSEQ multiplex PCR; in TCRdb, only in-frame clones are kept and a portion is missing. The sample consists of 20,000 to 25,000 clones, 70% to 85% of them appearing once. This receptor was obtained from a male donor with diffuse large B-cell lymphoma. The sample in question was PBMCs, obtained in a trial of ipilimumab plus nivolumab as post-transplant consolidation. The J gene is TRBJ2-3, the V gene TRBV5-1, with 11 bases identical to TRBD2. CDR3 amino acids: CASSLSGGATDTQYF. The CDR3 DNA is TGCGCCAGCAGCCTTAGCGGGGGGGCCACAGATACGCAGTATTTT.